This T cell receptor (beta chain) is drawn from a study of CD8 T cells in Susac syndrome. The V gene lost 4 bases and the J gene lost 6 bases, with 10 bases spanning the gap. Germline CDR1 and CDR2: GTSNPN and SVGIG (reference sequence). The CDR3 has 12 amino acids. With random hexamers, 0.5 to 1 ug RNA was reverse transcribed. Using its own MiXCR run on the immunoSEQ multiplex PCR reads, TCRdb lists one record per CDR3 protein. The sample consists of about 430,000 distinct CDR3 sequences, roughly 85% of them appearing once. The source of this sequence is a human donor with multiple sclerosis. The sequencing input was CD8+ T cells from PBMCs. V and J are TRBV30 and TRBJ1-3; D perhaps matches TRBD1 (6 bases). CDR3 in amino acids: CAWNPGENTIYF. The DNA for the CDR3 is TGTGCCTGGAACCCAGGGGAAAACACCATATATTTT.